Listed below are T cell receptor beta chains from one sample, sequenced in a study of T-cell reconstitution after alpha-beta-depleted transplantation in children. TCRdb reanalysed the PCR reads using MiXCR and keeps one entry per CDR3 protein. The profile shows 550,000 to 800,000 distinct CDR3 sequences, 13% of them singletons. This material consisted of PBMCs, taken before TCRalphabeta/CD19-depleted stem cell transplant. Source of these receptors: a girl aged 2 to 9 with congenital amegakaryocytic thrombocytopenia, due to receive a stem cell transplant. CDR3s include the opening cysteine and the closing phenylalanine or tryptophan. D genes are given only for firm matches. Expanded clones get a size class; other rows say once, few or many, or leave the size out.

>TRBV20-1|many|TRBJ2-7|TRBD2|13
CSARTRGSYEQYF
TGCAGTGCCAGGACTAGGGGCTCCTACGAGCAGTACTTC
>TRBV3-1|NA|TRBJ2-7|TRBD2|14
CASSHIAGPYEQYF
TGTGCCAGCAGCCATATAGCGGGCCCCTACGAGCAGTACTTC
>TRBV12-3/TRBV12-4|many|TRBJ1-4|TRBD1|15
CASRLLQGVGEKLFF
TGTGCCAGCAGACTACTCCAGGGGGTAGGCGAAAAACTGTTTTTT
>TRBV29-1|many|TRBJ1-2|NA|12
CSVEEWGDGYTF
TGCAGCGTTGAAGAATGGGGGGATGGCTACACCTTC
>TRBV4-1|NA|TRBJ2-5|NA|16
CASSQDLIWVSGTQYF
TGCGCCAGCAGCCAAGATCTGATCTGGGTATCGGGGACCCAGTACTTC
>TRBV25-1|NA|TRBJ2-3|NA|14
CASSQNGGTDTQYF
TGTGCCAGCAGCCAAAATGGAGGCACAGATACGCAGTATTTT
>TRBV28|many|TRBJ1-5|NA|16
CASTKSGQVLNQPQHF
TGTGCCAGCACTAAATCAGGCCAAGTCCTCAATCAGCCCCAGCATTTT
>TRBV5-1|many|TRBJ2-3|NA|16
CASSIVPQGRTDTQYF
TGCGCCAGCAGCATTGTTCCACAGGGACGCACAGATACGCAGTATTTT
>TRBV4-1|many|TRBJ2-7|NA|13
CASNQRLGYEQYF
TGCGCCAGCAACCAACGGCTGGGATACGAGCAGTACTTC
>TRBV29-1|many|TRBJ2-3|TRBD2|14
CSARAGEHTDTQYF
TGCAGCGCTCGAGCGGGAGAGCACACAGATACGCAGTATTTT
>TRBV9|few|TRBJ2-1|TRBD2|16
CASSVDRTRTLNEQFF
TGTGCCAGCAGCGTAGACAGGACTAGAACTTTAAATGAGCAGTTCTTC
>TRBV29-1|NA|TRBJ1-1|NA|12
CSVEAGNTEAFF
TGCAGCGTTGAGGCAGGGAACACTGAAGCTTTCTTT
>TRBV7-8|few|TRBJ2-3|TRBD1|15
CASRYQGALPDTQYF
TGTGCCAGCAGATACCAGGGGGCCCTCCCAGATACGCAGTATTTT
>TRBV3-1|few|TRBJ2-3|NA|12
CASSQVPDTQYF
TGTGCCAGCAGCCAAGTCCCAGATACGCAGTATTTT